This T cell receptor (beta chain) was obtained from a study of shared clonotypes between healthy human individuals. Generated by immunoSEQ multiplex PCR, the TCRdb table keeps only in-frame clones and is missing some. The data contain 550,000 to 800,000 clones, over 65% of them singletons. V dropped 4 bases and J dropped 9 bases, with 10 bases sitting between them. The length of the CDR3 is 11 residues. Germline V gene sequence: CDR1 SQVTM, CDR2 ANQGSEA. Sequenced sample: memory CD4+ T cells sorted from blood. Subset given: CD45RA-negative fraction. The TCR comes from a woman aged 25 to 39 in good health. The V call is TRBV29-1, the J call TRBJ1-5; weak D call: TRBD1 (6 bases). In DNA, the CDR3 is TGCAGCGTTGGGGACAAGGGGCCCCAGCATTTT. It is translated as CSVGDKGPQHF. Full variable domain (remainder filled in from reference TRBV29-1 and TRBJ1-5): SAVISQKPSRDICQRGTSLTIQCQVDSQVTMMFWYRQQPGQSLTLIATANQGSEATYESGFVIDKFPISRPNLTFSTLTVSNMSPEDSSIYLCSVGDKGPQHFGDGTRLSIL.